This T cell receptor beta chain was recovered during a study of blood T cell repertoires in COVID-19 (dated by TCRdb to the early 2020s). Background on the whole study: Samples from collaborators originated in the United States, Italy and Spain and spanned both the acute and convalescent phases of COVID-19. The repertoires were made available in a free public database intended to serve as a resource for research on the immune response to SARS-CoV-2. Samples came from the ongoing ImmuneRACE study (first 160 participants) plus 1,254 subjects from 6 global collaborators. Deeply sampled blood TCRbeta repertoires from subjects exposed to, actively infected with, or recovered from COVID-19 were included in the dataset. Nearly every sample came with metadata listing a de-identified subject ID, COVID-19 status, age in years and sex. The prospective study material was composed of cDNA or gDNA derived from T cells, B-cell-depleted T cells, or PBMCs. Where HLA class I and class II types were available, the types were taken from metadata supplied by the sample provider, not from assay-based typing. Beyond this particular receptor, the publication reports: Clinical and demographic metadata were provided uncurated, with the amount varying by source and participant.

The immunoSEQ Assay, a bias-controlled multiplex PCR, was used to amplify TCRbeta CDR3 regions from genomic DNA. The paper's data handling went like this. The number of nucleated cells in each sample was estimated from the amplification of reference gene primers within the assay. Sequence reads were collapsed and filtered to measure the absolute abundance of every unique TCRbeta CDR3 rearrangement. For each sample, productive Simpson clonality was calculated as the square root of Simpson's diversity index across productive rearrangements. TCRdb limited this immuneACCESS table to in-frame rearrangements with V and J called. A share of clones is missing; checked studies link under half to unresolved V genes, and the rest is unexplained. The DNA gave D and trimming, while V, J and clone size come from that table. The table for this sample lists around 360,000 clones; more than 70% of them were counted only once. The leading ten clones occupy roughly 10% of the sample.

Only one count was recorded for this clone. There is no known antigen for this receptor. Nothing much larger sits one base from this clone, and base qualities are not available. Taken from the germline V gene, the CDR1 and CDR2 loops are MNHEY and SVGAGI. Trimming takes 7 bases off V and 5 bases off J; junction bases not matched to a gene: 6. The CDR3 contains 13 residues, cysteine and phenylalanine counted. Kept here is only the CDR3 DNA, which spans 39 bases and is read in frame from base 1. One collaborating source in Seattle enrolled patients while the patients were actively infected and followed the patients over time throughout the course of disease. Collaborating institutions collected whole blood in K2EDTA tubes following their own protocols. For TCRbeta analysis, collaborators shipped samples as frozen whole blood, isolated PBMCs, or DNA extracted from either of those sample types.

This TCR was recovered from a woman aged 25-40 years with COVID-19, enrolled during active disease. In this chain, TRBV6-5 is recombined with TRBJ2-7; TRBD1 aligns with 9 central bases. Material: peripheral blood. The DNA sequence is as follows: TGTGCCAGCAAAAACAGGGGGCTACACGAGCAGTACTTC. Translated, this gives CASKNRGLHEQYF.